The clone carrying this T cell receptor (beta chain) appeared many times. As yet, its antigen is unknown. This specimen belongs to a study of beta chain features in type 1 diabetes. About the research overall: When patients were set against healthy donors, age, gender and cell yields were similar.

Investigators reverse transcribed all isolated RNA, so they sequenced expressed TCRB transcripts. Naive, central memory and regulatory T cell samples yielded approximately 3.3 million reads on average. The data were produced by immunoSEQ multiplex PCR, yet TCRdb's version contains in-frame clones alone and is incomplete. Altogether approximately 170,000 clones are present, roughly 8% being singletons, with the ten largest covering 0.5%. Blood was drawn once from each donor into heparinised tubes. The draws averaged about 0.12 L. Study outcomes and limitations: Naive, central memory and Treg TCRB repertoires seemed to resemble each other more closely in patients than they did in healthy donors. In all four CD4+ subsets, TCRB CDR3 length was significantly, moderately reduced in type 1 diabetes.

The origin of this receptor is a man younger than 30 with type 1 diabetes. The specimen was central memory CD4+ T cells from blood.

The CDR3 DNA sequence: TGTGCCAGCAGTATCGAGTCCGTTGCCACAGATACGCAGTATTTT. It encodes CASSIESVATDTQYF. The rearrangement uses TRBV5-4 and TRBJ2-3; no clear D gene. CDR1 SGHNT and CDR2 YYREEE come from the germline V gene (reference sequence). There are 15 residues in the CDR3. Trimming cost V 5 bases and J 2 bases, with 15 bases left between them.